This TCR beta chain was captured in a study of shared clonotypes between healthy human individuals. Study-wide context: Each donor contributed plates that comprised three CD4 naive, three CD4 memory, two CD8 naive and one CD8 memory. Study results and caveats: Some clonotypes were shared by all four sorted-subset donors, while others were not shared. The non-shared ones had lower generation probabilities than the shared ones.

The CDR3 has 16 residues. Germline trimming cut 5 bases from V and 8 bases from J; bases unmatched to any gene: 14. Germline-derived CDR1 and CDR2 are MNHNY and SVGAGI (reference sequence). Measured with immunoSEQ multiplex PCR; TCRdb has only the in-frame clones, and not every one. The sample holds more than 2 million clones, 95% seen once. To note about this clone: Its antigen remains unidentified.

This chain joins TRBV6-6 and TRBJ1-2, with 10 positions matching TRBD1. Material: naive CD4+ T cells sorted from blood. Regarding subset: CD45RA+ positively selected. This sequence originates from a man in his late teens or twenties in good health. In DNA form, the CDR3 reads TGTGCCAGCAGTACCACTGTCCGGGACAGGGGAGGCGGCTACACCTTC. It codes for CASSTTVRDRGGGYTF.